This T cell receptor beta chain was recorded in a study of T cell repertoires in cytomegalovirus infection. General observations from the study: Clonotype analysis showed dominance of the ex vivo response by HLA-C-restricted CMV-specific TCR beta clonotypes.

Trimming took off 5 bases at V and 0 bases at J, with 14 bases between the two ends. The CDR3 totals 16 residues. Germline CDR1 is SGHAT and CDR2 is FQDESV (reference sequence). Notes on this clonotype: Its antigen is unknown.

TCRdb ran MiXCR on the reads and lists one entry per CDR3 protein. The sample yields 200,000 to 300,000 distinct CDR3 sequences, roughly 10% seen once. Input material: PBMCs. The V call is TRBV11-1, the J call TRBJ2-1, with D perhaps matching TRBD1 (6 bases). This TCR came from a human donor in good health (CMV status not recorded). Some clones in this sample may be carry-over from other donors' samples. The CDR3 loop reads CASSLPDRSSYNEQFF. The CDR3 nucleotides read TGTGCCAGCAGCCTACCCGACAGGAGCTCCTACAATGAGCAGTTCTTC.